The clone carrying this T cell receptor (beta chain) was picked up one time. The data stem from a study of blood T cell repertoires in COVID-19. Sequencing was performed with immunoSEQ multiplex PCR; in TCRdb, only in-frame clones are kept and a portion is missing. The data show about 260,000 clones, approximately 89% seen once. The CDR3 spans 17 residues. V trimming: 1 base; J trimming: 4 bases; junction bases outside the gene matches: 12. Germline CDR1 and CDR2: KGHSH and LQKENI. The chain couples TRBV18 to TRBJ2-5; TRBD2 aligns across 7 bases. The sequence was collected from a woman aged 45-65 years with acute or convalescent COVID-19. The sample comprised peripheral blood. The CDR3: CASSPRGRDGVGETQYF. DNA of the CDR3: TGTGCCAGCTCACCACGCGGGAGAGATGGGGTCGGAGAGACCCAGTACTTC.